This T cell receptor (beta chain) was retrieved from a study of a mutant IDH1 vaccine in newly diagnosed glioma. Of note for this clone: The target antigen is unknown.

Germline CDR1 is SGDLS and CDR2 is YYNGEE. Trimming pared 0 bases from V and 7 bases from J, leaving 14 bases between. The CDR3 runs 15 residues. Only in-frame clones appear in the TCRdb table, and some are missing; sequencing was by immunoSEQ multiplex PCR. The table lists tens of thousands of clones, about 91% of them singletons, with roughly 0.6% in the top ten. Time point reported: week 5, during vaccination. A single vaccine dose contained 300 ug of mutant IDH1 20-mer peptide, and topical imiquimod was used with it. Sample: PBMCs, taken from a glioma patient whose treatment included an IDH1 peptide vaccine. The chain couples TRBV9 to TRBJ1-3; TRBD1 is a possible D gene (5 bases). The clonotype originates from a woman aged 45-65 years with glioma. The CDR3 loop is CASSVAVQGQNTIYF. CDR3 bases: TGTGCCAGCAGCGTAGCGGTCCAGGGTCAGAACACCATATATTTT.